This TCR beta chain was identified during a study of T cells in Graves' hyperthyroidism and ophthalmopathy. There are a few counts of this clonotype. Amplification targeted TCR beta CDR3 regions from RNA transcripts. RT-PCR in the first round (using the HTBI primer set) targeted the TCR CDR3. TCRdb re-derived calls from the multiplex PCR reads in MiXCR, one entry per CDR3 protein. Here the sample spans around 720,000 distinct CDR3 sequences, over 35% being singletons. The TCR comes from a woman aged 40 to 50 with Graves' hyperthyroidism. Source material: blood.

This CDR3 reads CASSSPLTGGPDSPLHF. CDR3 DNA: TGTGCCAGCAGCTCCCCCTTGACAGGGGGCCCAGATTCACCCCTCCACTTT. The chain is built from TRBV11-3 and TRBJ1-6, with 10 bases identical to TRBD1. CDR1 is SGHNT, CDR2 YENEEA, per germline. This CDR3 spans 17 amino acids. Trimming at V came to 4 bases and at J to 8 bases, leaving 11 bases not matched to a gene.